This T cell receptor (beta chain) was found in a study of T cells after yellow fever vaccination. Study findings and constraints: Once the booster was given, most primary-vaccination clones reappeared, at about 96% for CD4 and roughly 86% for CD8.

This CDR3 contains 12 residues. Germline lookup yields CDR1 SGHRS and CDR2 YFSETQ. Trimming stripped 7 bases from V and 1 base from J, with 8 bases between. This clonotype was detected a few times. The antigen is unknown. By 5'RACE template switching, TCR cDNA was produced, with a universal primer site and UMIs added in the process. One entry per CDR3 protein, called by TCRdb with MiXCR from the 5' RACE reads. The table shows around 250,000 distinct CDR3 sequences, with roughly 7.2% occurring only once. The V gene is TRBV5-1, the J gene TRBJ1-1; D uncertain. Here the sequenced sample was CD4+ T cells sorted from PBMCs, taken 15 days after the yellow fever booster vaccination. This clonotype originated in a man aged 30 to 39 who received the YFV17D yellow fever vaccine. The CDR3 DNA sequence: TGCGCCAGCGGGGTAGGGAACACTGAAGCTTTCTTT. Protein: CASGVGNTEAFF.